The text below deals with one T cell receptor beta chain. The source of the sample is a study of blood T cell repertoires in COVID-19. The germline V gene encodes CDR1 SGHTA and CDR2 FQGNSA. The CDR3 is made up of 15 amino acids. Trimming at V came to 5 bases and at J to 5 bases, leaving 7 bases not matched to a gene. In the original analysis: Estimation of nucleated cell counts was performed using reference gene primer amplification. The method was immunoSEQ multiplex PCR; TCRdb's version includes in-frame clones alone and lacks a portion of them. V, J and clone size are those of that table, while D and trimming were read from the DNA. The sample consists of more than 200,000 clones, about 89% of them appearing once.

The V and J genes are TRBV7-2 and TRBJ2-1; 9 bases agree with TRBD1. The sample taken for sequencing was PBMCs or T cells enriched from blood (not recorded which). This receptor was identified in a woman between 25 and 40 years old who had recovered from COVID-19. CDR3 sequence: CASSAQDRGNNEQFF. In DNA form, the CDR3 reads TGTGCCAGCAGCGCCCAGGACAGGGGAAACAATGAGCAGTTCTTC.